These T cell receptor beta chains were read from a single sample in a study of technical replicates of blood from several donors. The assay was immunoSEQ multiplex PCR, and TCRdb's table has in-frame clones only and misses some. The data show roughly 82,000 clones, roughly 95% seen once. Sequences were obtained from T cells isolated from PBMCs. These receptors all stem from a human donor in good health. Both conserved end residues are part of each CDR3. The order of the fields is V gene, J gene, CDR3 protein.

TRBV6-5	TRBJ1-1	CASRGQGAFAEAFF
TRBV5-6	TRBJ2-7	CASSLGDIEQYF
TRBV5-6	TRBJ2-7	CASSLQGMSYEQYF
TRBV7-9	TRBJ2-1	CASSPNEYYNEQFF
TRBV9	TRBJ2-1	CASSVGGSSNNEQFF
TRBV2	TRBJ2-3	CASSEGDRGTDTQYF
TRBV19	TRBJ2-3	CASSIDGLADTQYF
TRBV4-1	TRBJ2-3	CASSQKLAGGGDTQYF
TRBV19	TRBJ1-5	CASSTTGFAQPQHF
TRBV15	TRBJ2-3	CATGPGADTQYF
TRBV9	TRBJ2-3	CASSVGPRQGADTQYF
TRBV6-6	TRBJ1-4	CASSSTDRTNEKLFF
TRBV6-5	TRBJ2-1	CASSYSSGDVFNEQFF
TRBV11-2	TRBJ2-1	CASSTGGGEQFF
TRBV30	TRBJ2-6	CAWSRQGSPGANVLTF
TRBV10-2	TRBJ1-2	CASSEGTGVGYTF
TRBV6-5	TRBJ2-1	CASSKRYEQFF
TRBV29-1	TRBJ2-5	CSVDSGQGTQETQYF
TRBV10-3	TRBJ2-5	CAINRDRQETQYF